This T cell receptor (beta chain) was found in a study of T-cell memory formation after mild COVID-19. TCRdb fed the 5' RACE reads into MiXCR, producing one record per CDR3 protein. Of roughly 410,000 distinct CDR3 sequences listed, approximately 24% are singletons. This CDR3 has 15 residues. Per the germline V gene, CDR1 is MNHEY and CDR2 is SMNVEV (reference sequence). V trimming: 6 bases; J trimming: 4 bases; junction bases outside the gene matches: 11. The V and J genes are TRBV27 and TRBJ2-7, with 8 positions matching TRBD2. Sequences were obtained from PBMCs or a T cell subset sorted from them (not recorded which). The origin of this receptor is an adult woman who had mild COVID-19 (a few samples of this study predate the infection). Cell type and time point are not known. The CDR3 spells CASSWTLAGAYEQYF. The CDR3 nucleotides are TGTGCCAGCAGCTGGACCCTAGCGGGTGCTTACGAGCAGTACTTC.